The present TCR beta chain was sequenced within a study of blood T cell repertoires in COVID-19. On the study more broadly: Acute and convalescent COVID-19 samples came from the United States, Italy and Spain. PBMCs, B-cell-depleted T cells, or T cells provided the cDNA or gDNA that made up the material.

Germline assignment: CDR1 SGHTA and CDR2 FQGNSA. CDR3 size: 15 residues. With 5 bases removed from V and 4 bases from J, the gap between germline ends came to 15 bases. Per the study methods: The authors estimated nucleated cell counts from reference gene primer amplification. Method: immunoSEQ multiplex PCR; TCRdb's copy keeps in-frame clones and lacks some. Clonal size and the V and J genes are those of that table, whereas D and trimming came from the DNA. The sample lists about 200,000 clones, around 90% occurring once. This sequence joins TRBV7-2 and TRBJ1-5; D is unclear. This receptor was taken from a man between 60 and 75 years old who had recovered from COVID-19. The sequenced sample consisted of peripheral blood. The CDR3 is CASSPNETPNQPQHF. The CDR3 DNA is TGTGCCAGCAGCCCGAACGAGACACCTAATCAGCCCCAGCATTTT.